The following is a T cell receptor (beta chain) sequence with its context. What it recognizes is unknown. This record comes from a study of T cells in narcolepsy. Overall study: Patients with NT1 or NT2 and healthy control donors were enrolled.

Study-wide results and caveats: No autoreactive T cell clone sequences appeared in some memory CD4+ repertoires. HCRT-specific and TRIB2-specific autoreactive clonotypes appeared among same-patient CSF and blood CD4+ clonotypes. Reportedly, autoreactive clonotypes were serially detected in patients' blood but not controls'.

The table came from immunoSEQ multiplex PCR; TCRdb's copy has only in-frame clones and leaves some out. The sample yields under 35,000 clones, more than 75% seen once. The sequence derives from a human donor in good health. Sequencing used memory (CD45RA-) CD4+ T cells from blood.

CDR3: CASSFRALGDTYEQYF. Here the CDR3 DNA reads TGTGCCAGCAGCTTCCGTGCTTTGGGTGACACCTACGAGCAGTACTTC. The chain has TRBV5-5 and TRBJ2-7; D unresolved. Trimming removed 2 bases at V and 2 bases at J, with 17 bases between. Germline CDR1 and CDR2: SGHKS and YYEKEE (reference sequence). This CDR3 contains 16 residues.